Below, 27 T cell receptor beta chains from the same sample are listed, as sequenced in a study of blood T cell repertoires in COVID-19. Profiling relied on immunoSEQ multiplex PCR, and the TCRdb table lists in-frame clones only, not all of them. Here the sample spans roughly 70,000 clones, about 85% being singletons. Sequences were obtained from peripheral blood. Receptor source: a man aged 65 to 79 with active COVID-19.

This clone was recorded once. J is TRBJ1-2 and V is TRBV14; 8 bases line up with TRBD1. V shed 4 bases, J shed 2 bases, and the junction held 6 bases outside the gene matches. This CDR3 comprises 15 residues. Germline V CDR1 and CDR2: SGHDN, FVKESK. This CDR3 is CASSLRTGWNYGYTF. DNA for the CDR3: TGTGCCAGCAGCCTTCGGACAGGGTGGAACTATGGCTACACCTTC.

The chain recombines TRBV6-2 or TRBV6-3 with TRBJ2-7; 7 bases are shared with TRBD1. J gave up 2 bases and V 2 bases, and 6 bases lay outside the gene matches. Looked up from germline, CDR1 is MNHEY and CDR2 is SVGEGT. This CDR3 contains 15 residues. CDR3 region: CASSYRGQPAYEQYF. The CDR3 nucleotides read TGTGCCAGCAGTTACAGGGGGCAGCCCGCCTACGAGCAGTACTTC.

The chain recombines TRBV9 with TRBJ1-2; 9 positions match TRBD1. Germline CDR1 and CDR2: SGDLS and YYNGEE. V trimming: 4 bases; J trimming: 4 bases; junction bases outside the gene matches: 11. This CDR3 contains 16 residues. Here the CDR3 DNA reads TGTGCCAGCAGCCCCAGGACAGGGGCCAGTGGCTATGGCTACACCTTC. This translates into CASSPRTGASGYGYTF. Full variable domain (missing parts from reference TRBV9 and TRBJ1-2): DSGVTQTPKHLITATGQRVTLRCSPRSGDLSVYWYQQSLDQGLQFLIQYYNGEERAKGNILERFSAQQFPDLHSELNLSSLELGDSALYFCASSPRTGASGYGYTFGSGTRLTVV.

The chain links TRBV24-1 to TRBJ2-2; D is perhaps TRBD1 (6 bases). CDR3 length: 16 residues. CDR1 is KGHDR, CDR2 SFDVKD, per germline. Trimming shortened V by 4 bases and J by 4 bases, and 15 bases separated the two germline ends. The CDR3 reads CATSDHGTTITGELFF. DNA of the CDR3: TGTGCCACCAGTGACCACGGGACAACCATCACCGGGGAGCTGTTTTTT.

CDR3 sequence (DNA): TGTGCCACCCGGGGGTACCAAGAGACCCAGTACTTC. Translating gives CATRGYQETQYF. This sequence joins TRBV24-1 and TRBJ2-5, with D perhaps matching TRBD2 (6 bases). The germline V gene has CDR1 KGHDR and CDR2 SFDVKD. This CDR3 is built from 12 residues. Between the trimmed V and J ends, which lost 9 bases and 0 bases, there was a span of 7 bases.

This clone occurred a few times. The chain recombines TRBV9 with TRBJ1-1; D gene ambiguous. V was pared by 0 bases and J by 6 bases, with 9 bases between. The CDR3 loop spans 13 amino acids. Germline V gene sequence: CDR1 SGDLS, CDR2 YYNGEE. CDR3: CASSVGGGPEAFF. CDR3 coding DNA: TGTGCCAGCAGCGTAGGGGGAGGCCCTGAAGCTTTCTTT.

This clone came up once. This sequence joins TRBV10-2 and TRBJ2-2; D unclear. This CDR3 is 17 amino acids long. Between the trimmed V and J ends, which lost 2 bases and 1 base, there was a span of 14 bases. CDR1 WSHSY and CDR2 SAAADI come from the germline V gene. The chain's CDR3 is CASSEPPDLLNTGELFF. CDR3 nucleotides: TGCGCCAGCAGTGAGCCACCAGACTTGCTGAACACCGGGGAGCTGTTTTTT.

The CDR3 region has the DNA TGTGCCAGCAGTGCCCCTAGGAACCAAGAGACCCAGTACTTC. Translating it yields CASSAPRNQETQYF. V usage is TRBV25-1 and J usage is TRBJ2-5; D is undetermined. The CDR3 has 14 residues. Trimming left V 4 bases short and J 0 bases short, with 9 bases between. The germline CDR1 and CDR2 sequences are MGHDK and SYGVNS.

The rearrangement uses TRBV2 and TRBJ2-2, with unresolved D. Trimming left V 6 bases short and J 4 bases short, with 12 bases between. Per the germline V gene, CDR1 is SNHLY and CDR2 is FYNNEI. The CDR3 sequence is 14 residues long. CDR3 loop: CASRIGGTTGELFF. CDR3 in DNA: TGTGCCAGCAGGATCGGCGGAACCACCGGGGAGCTGTTTTTT.

The V and J genes are TRBV6-5 and TRBJ2-7, with D unclear. The CDR3 length is 15 residues. From germline, CDR1 is MNHEY and CDR2 SVGAGI. Trimming cost V 2 bases and J 1 base, with 12 bases left between them. The CDR3 DNA reads TGTGCCAGCAGTTACATGAGGCCGACTTCCTACGAGCAGTACTTC. Amino acid sequence: CASSYMRPTSYEQYF.

The V and J genes are TRBV6-5 and TRBJ1-1; no reliable D call. Trimming pared 4 bases from V and 8 bases from J, leaving 11 bases between. This CDR3 spans 12 amino acids. The germline V gene encodes CDR1 MNHEY and CDR2 SVGAGI. The CDR3, as DNA: TGTGCCAGCAGTTCCAGGACGGGGGAAGCTTTCTTT. Amino acid sequence: CASSSRTGEAFF.

V usage is TRBV24-1 and J usage is TRBJ2-1, with D unresolved. Per the germline V gene, CDR1 is KGHDR and CDR2 is SFDVKD. The CDR3 spans 13 residues. Trimming removed 4 bases from V and 6 bases from J, with 9 bases in between. The CDR3 region is CATSDTVLNEQFF. CDR3 coding DNA: TGTGCCACCAGTGACACGGTCCTCAATGAGCAGTTCTTC.

The chain has TRBV7-6 and TRBJ2-5; 11 bases line up with TRBD1. The trim removed 5 bases at V and 5 bases at J, leaving 7 bases unmatched. The CDR3 runs 15 residues. CDR1 SGHVS and CDR2 FNYEAQ come from the germline V gene. In DNA form, the CDR3 reads TGTGCCAGCAGCCCGGACAGGGGGCGCTTGGAGACCCAGTACTTC. Protein: CASSPDRGRLETQYF. Based on the CDR3 plus reference TRBV7-6 and TRBJ2-5, the full variable domain is GAGVSQSPRYKVTKRGQDVALRCDPISGHVSLYWYRQALGQGPEFLTYFNYEAQQDKSGLPNDRFSAERPEGSISTLTIQRTEQRDSAMYRCASSPDRGRLETQYFGPGTRLLVL.

The rearrangement links TRBV6-4 to TRBJ2-3; 10 positions agree with TRBD2. V lost 6 bases, J lost 0 bases, and 6 bases stayed unmatched. The V gene's germline CDR1 is MRHNA and CDR2 SNTAGT. There are 16 residues in the CDR3. The CDR3 region is CASSPTSGASTDTQYF. Here the CDR3 DNA reads TGTGCCAGCAGCCCCACTAGCGGGGCTAGCACAGATACGCAGTATTTT.

The genes are TRBV2 and TRBJ1-1; D is uncertain. The CDR3 is 13 amino acids. CDR1 and CDR2 from the germline V gene are SNHLY and FYNNEI. Trimming cost V 4 bases and J 3 bases, with 9 bases left between them. Written as DNA, the CDR3 is TGTGCCAGCAGTGGAGGGTCTCACACTGAAGCTTTCTTT. Residues: CASSGGSHTEAFF.

The chain links TRBV18 to TRBJ1-5; D call uncertain. The V and J ends lost 2 bases and 4 bases respectively, with 9 bases between them. CDR1 KGHSH and CDR2 LQKENI come from the germline V gene. The CDR3 is made up of 14 amino acids. The CDR3: CASSPGLINQPQHF. CDR3 coding DNA: TGTGCCAGCTCACCAGGGCTAATAAATCAGCCCCAGCATTTT.

This clone was recorded a few times. This chain uses TRBV5-4 with TRBJ2-1; D perhaps matches TRBD2 (7 bases). Trimming left V 1 base short and J 0 bases short, with 14 bases between. Germline values: CDR1 SGHNT, CDR2 YYREEE (reference sequence). The CDR3 spans 17 residues. CDR3 protein: CASSLRGGLPSYNEQFF. The DNA for the CDR3 is TGTGCCAGCAGCTTGAGGGGGGGACTACCCTCCTACAATGAGCAGTTCTTC.

The chain uses TRBV5-4 and TRBJ1-1; D is perhaps TRBD1 (6 bases). The CDR3 spans 15 residues. V dropped 4 bases and J dropped 1 base, with 14 bases sitting between them. CDR1 is SGHNT and CDR2 is YYREEE in the germline V gene (reference sequence). The CDR3 DNA is TGTGCCAGCAGCGGGGGGGGACACCCGAACACTGAAGCTTTCTTT. Its translation: CASSGGGHPNTEAFF.

This chain links TRBV6-5 with TRBJ2-7; a weak D match, TRBD2 (5 bases). This CDR3 is built from 13 residues. The germline V gene has CDR1 MNHEY and CDR2 SVGAGI. With 2 bases removed from V and 5 bases from J, the gap between germline ends came to 10 bases. In nucleotides, the CDR3 is TGTGCCAGCAGTTACCGGGGATGGCACGAGCAGTACTTC. This translates into CASSYRGWHEQYF.

The chain carries TRBV2 and TRBJ2-7, with TRBD1 matching 7 bases. Germline-derived CDR1 and CDR2 are SNHLY and FYNNEI. The CDR3 contains 17 residues. The trim removed 3 bases at V and 2 bases at J, leaving 13 bases unmatched. The CDR3, as DNA: TGTGCCAGCAGTGATCCCCCGACAGGGCGGGTTACCTACGAGCAGTACTTC. Translating it yields CASSDPPTGRVTYEQYF.

The chain joins TRBV24-1 to TRBJ2-3; D not resolved. This CDR3 region has 15 residues. The germline V gene has CDR1 KGHDR and CDR2 SFDVKD. V was trimmed by 0 bases and J by 1 base, leaving 7 bases between them. The CDR3 DNA follows: TGTGCCACCAGTGATTTGGGCGGAGGCACAGATACGCAGTATTTT. It codes for CATSDLGGGTDTQYF.

The chain recombines TRBV12-3 or TRBV12-4 with TRBJ2-3, with TRBD2 identical over 7 bases. With 6 bases clipped from V and 1 base from J, the junction kept 1 base outside the gene matches. This CDR3 contains 13 residues. The CDR3 protein is CASSTSGTDTQYF. CDR3 DNA: TGTGCCAGCAGCACTAGCGGCACAGATACGCAGTATTTT.

The chain has TRBV11-3 and TRBJ2-1, with 7 bases lining up with TRBD2. The V segment lost 7 bases and the J segment 5 bases; nucleotides outside the gene matches: 8. The CDR3 totals 14 residues. From germline, CDR1 is SGHNT and CDR2 YENEEA. CDR3 sequence (DNA): TGTGCCAGCACCCTTGGGACTACCCACAATGAGCAGTTCTTC. It is translated as CASTLGTTHNEQFF.

The chain joins TRBV3-1 (or the pseudogene TRBV3-2) to TRBJ2-5; D is perhaps TRBD1 (6 bases). Per germline, CDR1 LGHDT and CDR2 YNNKEL (reference sequence). V was trimmed by 0 bases and J by 5 bases, leaving 10 bases between them. The CDR3 loop spans 14 amino acids. CDR3: CASSQEGQGETQYF. CDR3 DNA: TGTGCCAGCAGCCAAGAGGGGCAGGGGGAGACCCAGTACTTC.

The rearrangement joins TRBV5-6 to TRBJ2-3; tentatively, D is TRBD2 (6 bases). CDR3 length: 15 residues. Trimming removed 4 bases at V and 0 bases at J, with 12 bases between. Germline CDR1 and CDR2: SGHDT and YYEEEE. In DNA, the CDR3 is TGTGCCAGCAGCCTGGTTGGGACTAGCACAGATACGCAGTATTTT. Translating gives CASSLVGTSTDTQYF.

This clone was found a few times. The CDR3 nucleotides read TGTGCCAGCAGAGGAGGGGAGGGTCCAGATACGCAGTATTTT. It yields the protein CASRGGEGPDTQYF. The chain uses TRBV5-4 and TRBJ2-3; 7 nucleotides agree with TRBD2. V trimming: 5 bases; J trimming: 4 bases; junction bases outside the gene matches: 7. Germline V CDR1 and CDR2: SGHNT, YYREEE (reference sequence). The CDR3 runs 14 residues.

In its sample, this clone was seen once. The V call is TRBV18, the J call TRBJ1-6, with 8 bases aligning to TRBD1. Germline V gene data show CDR1 as KGHSH and CDR2 as LQKENI. The CDR3 length is 14 residues. Trimming cost V 5 bases and J 10 bases; bases outside gene matches: 7. The CDR3 here is CASSRDRLDSPLHF. The CDR3 DNA follows: TGTGCCAGCTCAAGGGACAGGCTTGACTCACCCCTCCACTTT.